The next 8 T cell receptor beta chains were all read from a single sample in a study of T cell responses to AZD1222 COVID-19 vaccine. Clones were read by immunoSEQ multiplex PCR, and TCRdb kept only the in-frame ones, dropping some. The profile covers some 150,000 clones, with around 90% appearing a single time and approximately 3.4% taken by the ten largest. The material was peripheral blood, obtained 28 days after the second AZD1222 dose. These receptors all stem from an adult who received the AZD1222 COVID-19 vaccine.

The genes are TRBV2 and TRBJ2-3; 9 bases are shared with TRBD2. CDR3 length: 15 residues. With 4 bases clipped from V and 6 bases from J, the junction kept 8 bases outside the gene matches. Germline V gene sequence: CDR1 SNHLY, CDR2 FYNNEI. The CDR3: CASSVFAGGSDTQYF. The CDR3 nucleotides are TGTGCCAGCAGTGTGTTCGCGGGAGGGAGTGATACGCAGTATTTT.

The chain couples TRBV24-1 to TRBJ2-5; D is possibly TRBD2 (6 bases). Germline CDR1 KGHDR, CDR2 SFDVKD. The CDR3 contains 20 residues. V was clipped by 3 bases and J by 0 bases, with 25 bases between them. CDR3 in amino acids: CATSDPTGPRGGAYQETQYF. CDR3 DNA sequence: TGTGCCACCAGTGATCCCACGGGCCCCCGGGGAGGCGCCTACCAAGAGACCCAGTACTTC.

DNA of the CDR3: TGTGCCAGCAGTGATCCAACCTCCTACGAGCAGTACTTC. Its translation is CASSDPTSYEQYF. This chain uses TRBV6-1 with TRBJ2-7; D gene ambiguous. The V gene's germline CDR1 is MNHNS and CDR2 SASEGT. The CDR3 totals 13 residues. V gave up 3 bases and J gave up 0 bases, with 6 bases separating them.

V is TRBV23-1 and J is TRBJ1-2; weak D call: TRBD1 (5 bases). TRBV23-1 is an ORF, with its function uncertain. V lost 3 bases to trimming and J lost 3 bases, with 8 bases between them. The CDR3 has 13 amino acids. The CDR3 DNA is TGCGCCAGCAGTCACAGGGATTACTATGGCTACACCTTC. It is translated as CASSHRDYYGYTF.

The chain employs TRBV7-8 and TRBJ1-3; no firm D call. The CDR3 length is 13 residues. Germline CDR1 reads SGHVS; CDR2 reads FQNEAQ. V lost 5 bases, J lost 4 bases, and 9 bases lay in between. The CDR3 sequence is CASSRSLGNTIYF. The CDR3 DNA sequence: TGTGCCAGCAGCCGCTCCCTAGGAAACACCATATATTTT.

This clone came up once. The genes are TRBV15 and TRBJ2-1, with D perhaps matching TRBD2 (5 bases). Per the germline V gene, CDR1 is LNHNV and CDR2 is YYDKDF (reference sequence). V shed 0 bases and J shed 2 bases, with 26 bases lying between them. The CDR3 runs to 21 residues. CDR3 residues: CATSREMMSSSNSFAYNEQFF. CDR3 DNA sequence: TGTGCCACCAGCAGAGAAATGATGAGTTCTAGCAACAGTTTCGCCTACAATGAGCAGTTCTTC.

This chain joins TRBV28 and TRBJ2-1; the match to TRBD2 covers 7 bases. This CDR3 has 16 residues. Germline CDR1 and CDR2: MDHEN and SYDVKM. J was trimmed by 2 bases and V by 6 bases; bases with no gene match: 10. CDR3 residues: CASRLNRDYTYNEQFF. CDR3 nucleotides: TGTGCCAGCAGACTAAACCGGGACTACACCTACAATGAGCAGTTCTTC.

V usage is TRBV7-9 and J usage is TRBJ2-1, with 7 bases lining up with TRBD1. The V gene end was trimmed by 7 bases and the J gene end by 3 bases; junction bases not matched to a gene: 12. Germline V CDR1 and CDR2: SEHNR, FQNEAQ (reference sequence). The CDR3 loop spans 16 amino acids. The CDR3 bases are TGTGCCAGCACCAAGAACACAGGGGTTGACTACAATGAGCAGTTCTTC. This codes for CASTKNTGVDYNEQFF.